This T cell receptor (beta chain) is from a study of cytomegalovirus exposure and HLA in healthy donors. The CDR3 runs 13 residues. Germline CDR1 SGHTA, CDR2 FQGNSA. V lost 5 bases to trimming and J lost 5 bases, with 12 bases between them. This clone was recorded only once. The target antigen is unknown. The primer mix had 60 Vbeta and 13 Jbeta primers. Some clones are missing from TCRdb's copy, which holds only in-frame ones; the method was immunoSEQ multiplex PCR. This table holds under 130,000 clones, 65% to 85% found once. General observations from the study: The study flagged some 170 TCR beta chains as cytomegalovirus-associated.

The sequencing input was PBMCs. This chain joins TRBV7-2 and TRBJ2-5, with D uncertain. This TCR was recovered from a male donor in good health and CMV-seronegative. In DNA, the CDR3 is TGTGCCAGCAGCCTCTCCCATCGGGAGACCCAGTACTTC. Protein: CASSLSHRETQYF.